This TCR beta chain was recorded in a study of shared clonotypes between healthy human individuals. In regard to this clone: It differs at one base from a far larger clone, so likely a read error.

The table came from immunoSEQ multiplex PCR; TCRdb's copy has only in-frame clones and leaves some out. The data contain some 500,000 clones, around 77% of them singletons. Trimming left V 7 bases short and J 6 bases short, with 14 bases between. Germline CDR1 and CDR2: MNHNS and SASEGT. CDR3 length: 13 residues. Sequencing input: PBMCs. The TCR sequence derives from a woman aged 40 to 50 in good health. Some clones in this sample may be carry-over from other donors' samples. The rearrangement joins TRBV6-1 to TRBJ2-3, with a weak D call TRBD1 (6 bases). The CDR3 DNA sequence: TGTGCCAGCACCCAAGGGGACACGGATACGCAGTATTTT. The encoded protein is CASTQGDTDTQYF.